This TCR beta chain is from a study of cytomegalovirus exposure and HLA in healthy donors (dated by TCRdb to the late 2010s). For the wider study: A later analysis indicated that the 110 or so validation repertoires were generated on the platform also employed for the roughly 720 repertoires of the first cohort. The study aimed to test whether cataloging public T cell receptors could reveal signatures of past pathogen exposure. A separate validation cohort of approximately 130 different subjects was used in addition to the roughly 670-subject first cohort. To predict cytomegalovirus infection status, the study brought together high-throughput TCR immunosequencing, statistical association of individual TCRs with disease status, and machine learning.

The library was produced with the immunoSEQ multiplex PCR assay. From the authors' description of their analysis: A statistical classification framework was developed to diagnose cytomegalovirus status using the catalog of TCR beta chain sequences. TCRdb re-hosts the immuneACCESS table, in-frame sequences only. Its copies lack some clones; in the studies checked, an unresolved V gene accounts for under half of them, and the cause for the rest is not known. The V and J calls and clone size come from that table; D and trimming were worked out from the DNA. Present in this sample are over 200,000 clones, roughly 84% of which were seen just once. Of the sample, approximately 2% is held by the ten largest clones. Reading the germline V gene gives CDR1 MGHRA and CDR2 YSYEKL. Counted from cysteine to phenylalanine, this CDR3 has 17 amino acids. CDR3 DNA only is kept here, 51 bases in frame from base 1. Relative to germline, V is 0 bases shorter and J is 0 bases shorter, with 15 bases between their ends.

On this clone: Its binding antigen is unknown. Base qualities are not at hand, and no much larger clone is one base apart.

On the study overall, not on this receptor specifically: In the study, approximately 160 TCR beta chains were listed as associated with cytomegalovirus. Three of the identified cytomegalovirus-associated TCR beta chains were confirmed in vitro to be specific for cytomegalovirus antigens. In both the original and validation cohorts, the classifier was reported to diagnose cytomegalovirus status with high specificity and sensitivity. A later analysis lacked HLA typing for the validation cohort, so it scored co-occurrence in that cohort across all 120 or so repertoires. While some public TCRs were present in many individuals, most TCR sequences turned up only very rarely across donors. Subsequent analysis determined that TCRs grouped into clusters in the first cohort also showed a tendency toward co-occurrence across the roughly 130 validation repertoires, and approximately 94% of cluster scores exceeded 0. The authors suggested that the approach could potentially be extended to other disease states and immunological phenotypes.

The donors were included in the validation cohort of 130 or so subjects, a group kept apart from the roughly 700-subject first cohort. The chain links TRBV4-1 with TRBJ2-7; the best D guess is TRBD2, with 6 bases matching. Specimen: PBMCs. This TCR came from a young woman in good health and CMV-seropositive. The CDR3 region: CASSQDSGGRGSYEQYF. The DNA is as follows: TGCGCCAGCAGCCAAGATTCCGGGGGAAGGGGCTCCTACGAGCAGTACTTC.